A selection of T cell receptor beta chains follows, all from one sample in a study of blood T cell repertoires in COVID-19. The data were produced by immunoSEQ multiplex PCR, yet TCRdb's version contains in-frame clones alone and is incomplete. This table has tens of thousands of clones, just over 85% appearing once. The material sequenced was peripheral blood. The receptors stem from a man aged 70-80 years with active or convalescent COVID-19. Each CDR3 is given with its conserved first and last residue. Each record gives: CDR3 length, J gene, V gene, D gene, clone size, CDR3 protein, CDR3 DNA. The D gene is left open where the match is weak. Not every row has a clone size; where given, it reads once, few, many or a size class.

length: 15; J: TRBJ2-3; V: TRBV2; D: TRBD2; size: NA; CDR3: CASSPLAGGTDTQYF; DNA: TGTGCCAGCAGTCCCCTAGCGGGAGGCACAGATACGCAGTATTTT
length: 17; J: TRBJ1-5; V: TRBV6-6; D: NA; size: once; CDR3: CASSPSGVRYSNQPQHF; DNA: TGTGCCAGCAGTCCCTCCGGAGTCAGATATAGCAATCAGCCCCAGCATTTT
length: 16; J: TRBJ2-2; V: TRBV23-1; D: TRBD2; size: once; CDR3: CARPLAGGPGTGELFF; DNA: TGCGCCAGGCCACTAGCGGGAGGGCCGGGCACCGGGGAGCTGTTTTTT
length: 15; J: TRBJ2-7; V: TRBV9; D: TRBD2; size: few; CDR3: CASSFTGTRGDEQYF; DNA: TGTGCCAGCAGCTTTACCGGGACTAGGGGAGACGAGCAGTACTTC
length: 12; J: TRBJ1-1; V: TRBV19; D: NA; size: NA; CDR3: CASSTQGPRAFF; DNA: TGTGCCAGTAGTACTCAGGGGCCCAGGGCTTTCTTT
length: 15; J: TRBJ2-3; V: TRBV7-9; D: TRBD2; size: NA; CDR3: CASSLTSGPTDTQYF; DNA: TGTGCCAGCAGTCTGACTAGCGGGCCCACAGATACGCAGTATTTT
length: 12; J: TRBJ2-5; V: TRBV6-2/TRBV6-3; D: TRBD1; size: NA; CDR3: CASSLQGETQYF; DNA: TGTGCCAGCAGCCTACAGGGGGAGACCCAGTACTTC
length: 11; J: TRBJ2-5; V: TRBV28; D: NA; size: NA; CDR3: CASSFRETQYF; DNA: TGTGCCAGCAGTTTCAGAGAGACCCAGTACTTC
length: 14; J: TRBJ1-6; V: TRBV9; D: NA; size: NA; CDR3: CASSVGLTNSPLHF; DNA: TGTGCCAGCAGCGTAGGACTGACTAATTCACCCCTCCACTTT
length: 14; J: TRBJ1-2; V: TRBV7-2; D: NA; size: NA; CDR3: CASSLGGSDYGYTF; DNA: TGTGCCAGCAGCTTAGGGGGCAGCGATTATGGCTACACCTTC
length: 18; J: TRBJ2-6; V: TRBV6-6; D: NA; size: NA; CDR3: CASSPGTRLTHGANVLTF; DNA: TGTGCCAGCAGTCCCGGGACACGATTAACCCACGGGGCCAACGTCCTGACTTTC
length: 14; J: TRBJ2-7; V: TRBV11-3; D: NA; size: NA; CDR3: CASSRSYPSYEQYF; DNA: TGTGCCAGCAGCCGGTCCTACCCCTCCTACGAGCAGTACTTC
length: 15; J: TRBJ2-7; V: TRBV28; D: TRBD2; size: few; CDR3: CASSPPGTSRTQQYF; DNA: TGTGCCAGCAGTCCCCCTGGGACTAGCAGAACTCAGCAGTACTTC
length: 15; J: TRBJ2-7; V: TRBV19; D: TRBD1; size: NA; CDR3: CASSRGQAQKGEQYF; DNA: TGTGCCAGTAGTAGGGGACAGGCTCAAAAGGGGGAGCAGTACTTC
length: 14; J: TRBJ2-7; V: TRBV4-3; D: NA; size: NA; CDR3: CASSQPSGIDEQYF; DNA: TGCGCCAGCAGCCAACCCTCGGGAATCGACGAGCAGTACTTC
length: 15; J: TRBJ2-1; V: TRBV7-9; D: NA; size: NA; CDR3: CATQVAESSYNEQFF; DNA: TGTGCTACTCAAGTGGCGGAGAGCTCCTACAATGAGCAGTTCTTC
length: 15; J: TRBJ1-4; V: TRBV5-1; D: NA; size: NA; CDR3: CASSLSAGAEEKLFF; DNA: TGCGCCAGCAGCTTGTCAGCAGGGGCTGAGGAAAAACTGTTTTTT
length: 16; J: TRBJ2-5; V: TRBV4-1; D: NA; size: NA; CDR3: CASSQNQRGWRETQYF; DNA: TGCGCCAGCAGCCAAAATCAGCGCGGTTGGAGGGAGACCCAGTACTTC
length: 17; J: TRBJ2-3; V: TRBV7-6; D: TRBD2; size: NA; CDR3: CASSLAVTSGSTDTQYF; DNA: TGTGCCAGCAGCTTAGCGGTAACTAGCGGGAGCACAGATACGCAGTATTTT
length: 15; J: TRBJ1-1; V: TRBV30; D: NA; size: NA; CDR3: CAWSVLGARDTEAFF; DNA: TGTGCCTGGAGTGTACTTGGGGCAAGGGACACTGAAGCTTTCTTT
length: 17; J: TRBJ2-1; V: TRBV4-2; D: TRBD2; size: once; CDR3: CASSQRQAGGPLDEQFF; DNA: TGTGCCAGCAGCCAAAGACAAGCGGGAGGGCCGTTGGATGAGCAGTTCTTC
length: 14; J: TRBJ2-5; V: TRBV5-1; D: TRBD2; size: NA; CDR3: CASREREGKETQYF; DNA: TGCGCCAGCAGGGAGCGGGAGGGAAAAGAGACCCAGTACTTC
length: 17; J: TRBJ1-5; V: TRBV19; D: TRBD1; size: NA; CDR3: CASSGPGQSNSNQPQHF; DNA: TGTGCCAGTAGCGGCCCGGGACAGAGCAATAGCAATCAGCCCCAGCATTTT
length: 16; J: TRBJ1-4; V: TRBV9; D: TRBD1; size: NA; CDR3: CASSERPGTGGEKLFF; DNA: TGTGCCAGCAGCGAACGACCCGGGACAGGAGGTGAAAAACTGTTTTTT
length: 16; J: TRBJ2-1; V: TRBV4-1; D: TRBD2; size: NA; CDR3: CASSQQTSAPYNEQFF; DNA: TGCGCCAGCAGCCAACAAACTAGCGCCCCCTACAATGAGCAGTTCTTC
length: 15; J: TRBJ2-1; V: TRBV2; D: NA; size: NA; CDR3: CASSQEGTSYNEQFF; DNA: TGTGCCAGCAGCCAAGAGGGGACTTCCTACAATGAGCAGTTCTTC
length: 15; J: TRBJ2-1; V: TRBV7-2; D: TRBD1; size: NA; CDR3: CASNLQGATYNEQFF; DNA: TGTGCCAGCAACTTACAGGGGGCTACCTACAATGAGCAGTTCTTC
length: 13; J: TRBJ1-6; V: TRBV12-3/TRBV12-4; D: NA; size: NA; CDR3: CASSLDRVSPLHF; DNA: TGTGCCAGCAGTTTAGACAGGGTTTCACCCCTCCACTTT
length: 14; J: TRBJ2-7; V: TRBV2; D: NA; size: NA; CDR3: CASSERGGAYEQYF; DNA: TGTGCCAGCAGTGAGAGGGGGGGCGCCTACGAGCAGTACTTC
length: 15; J: TRBJ2-7; V: TRBV25-1; D: NA; size: NA; CDR3: CASSGLAEGSYEQYF; DNA: TGTGCCAGCAGTGGGTTAGCGGAGGGCTCCTACGAGCAGTACTTC
length: 12; J: TRBJ2-7; V: TRBV2; D: NA; size: NA; CDR3: CASKTGPGEQYF; DNA: TGTGCCAGCAAGACAGGTCCGGGTGAGCAGTACTTC
length: 12; J: TRBJ1-2; V: TRBV28; D: NA; size: NA; CDR3: CASSVSGYGYTF; DNA: TGTGCCAGCAGTGTATCGGGGTATGGCTACACCTTC
length: 13; J: TRBJ1-2; V: TRBV28; D: NA; size: once; CDR3: CASSQQGTYGYTF; DNA: TGTGCCAGCAGCCAACAGGGTACCTATGGCTACACCTTC
length: 16; J: TRBJ2-4; V: TRBV4-2; D: NA; size: NA; CDR3: CASSQGQMELLDIQYF; DNA: TGTGCCAGCAGCCAAGGGCAGATGGAACTTCTAGACATTCAGTACTTC
length: 13; J: TRBJ1-2; V: TRBV30; D: NA; size: NA; CDR3: CAWSLRGSYGYTF; DNA: TGTGCCTGGAGCCTACGGGGGAGCTATGGCTACACCTTC
length: 11; J: TRBJ2-5; V: TRBV30; D: NA; size: NA; CDR3: CAWSPGETQYF; DNA: TGTGCCTGGAGCCCCGGTGAGACCCAGTACTTC
length: 13; J: TRBJ2-3; V: TRBV15; D: NA; size: NA; CDR3: CATRDRGGDTQYF; DNA: TGTGCCACCAGGGACCGAGGGGGAGATACGCAGTATTTT
length: 14; J: TRBJ1-2; V: TRBV7-9; D: NA; size: NA; CDR3: CASSSSVTGRGYTF; DNA: TGTGCCAGCAGCTCGTCCGTGACCGGGAGGGGCTACACCTTC
length: 13; J: TRBJ2-1; V: TRBV5-1; D: NA; size: NA; CDR3: CASSLGRDNEQFF; DNA: TGCGCCAGCAGCTTGGGACGGGACAATGAGCAGTTCTTC
length: 13; J: TRBJ1-5; V: TRBV25-1; D: NA; size: few; CDR3: CASRQGINQPQHF; DNA: TGTGCCAGCAGGCAGGGGATAAATCAGCCCCAGCATTTT
length: 11; J: TRBJ1-1; V: TRBV12-3/TRBV12-4; D: NA; size: NA; CDR3: CASSLFTGTFF; DNA: TGTGCCAGCAGTTTATTCACAGGGACTTTCTTT
length: 14; J: TRBJ2-7; V: TRBV5-1; D: TRBD1; size: NA; CDR3: CASSTRQGAYEQYF; DNA: TGCGCCAGCAGCACCCGACAGGGGGCATACGAGCAGTACTTC
length: 16; J: TRBJ2-3; V: TRBV27; D: TRBD2; size: NA; CDR3: CASGPLAAGRTDTQYF; DNA: TGTGCCAGCGGCCCACTCGCAGCGGGACGCACAGATACGCAGTATTTT
length: 14; J: TRBJ2-7; V: TRBV29-1; D: TRBD1; size: NA; CDR3: CSVYYWDRGYEQYF; DNA: TGCAGCGTTTATTATTGGGACAGGGGTTACGAGCAGTACTTC
length: 18; J: TRBJ2-1; V: TRBV5-1; D: TRBD2; size: NA; CDR3: CASSLATPGLAGMDEQFF; DNA: TGCGCCAGCAGCTTGGCAACTCCGGGACTAGCGGGAATGGATGAGCAGTTCTTC
length: 13; J: TRBJ2-7; V: TRBV27; D: TRBD2; size: NA; CDR3: CASSFNGRGEQYF; DNA: TGTGCCAGCAGTTTTAACGGGAGGGGCGAGCAGTACTTC
length: 15; J: TRBJ2-1; V: TRBV7-3; D: TRBD2; size: NA; CDR3: CASSSRLAGHNEQFF; DNA: TGTGCCAGCAGCTCTAGGCTAGCGGGACACAATGAGCAGTTCTTC
length: 14; J: TRBJ2-3; V: TRBV9; D: NA; size: NA; CDR3: CASTRGLPTDTQYF; DNA: TGTGCCAGCACTCGAGGCCTACCGACAGATACGCAGTATTTT
length: 14; J: TRBJ1-2; V: TRBV19; D: NA; size: NA; CDR3: CASSITGLNYGYTF; DNA: TGTGCCAGTAGTATTACCGGACTTAACTATGGCTACACCTTC
length: 14; J: TRBJ2-7; V: TRBV7-9; D: TRBD2; size: once; CDR3: CASSGLAGGYEQYF; DNA: TGTGCCAGCAGCGGACTAGCGGGAGGGTACGAGCAGTACTTC